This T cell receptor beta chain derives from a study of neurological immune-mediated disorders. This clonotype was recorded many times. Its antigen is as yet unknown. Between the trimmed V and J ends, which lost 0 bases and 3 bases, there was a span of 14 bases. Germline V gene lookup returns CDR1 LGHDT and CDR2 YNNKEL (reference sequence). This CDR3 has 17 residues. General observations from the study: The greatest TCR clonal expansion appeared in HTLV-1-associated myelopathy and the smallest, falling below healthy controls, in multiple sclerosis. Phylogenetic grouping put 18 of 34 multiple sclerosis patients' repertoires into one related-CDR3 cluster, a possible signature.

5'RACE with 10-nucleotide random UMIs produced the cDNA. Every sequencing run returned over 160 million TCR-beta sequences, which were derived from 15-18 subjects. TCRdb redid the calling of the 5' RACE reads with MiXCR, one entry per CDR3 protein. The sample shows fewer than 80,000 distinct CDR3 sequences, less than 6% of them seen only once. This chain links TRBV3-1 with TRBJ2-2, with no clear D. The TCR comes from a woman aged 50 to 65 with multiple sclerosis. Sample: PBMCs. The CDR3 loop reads CASSQERSLYDTGELFF. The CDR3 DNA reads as TGTGCCAGCAGCCAAGAGAGGTCACTGTATGACACCGGGGAGCTGTTTTTT.